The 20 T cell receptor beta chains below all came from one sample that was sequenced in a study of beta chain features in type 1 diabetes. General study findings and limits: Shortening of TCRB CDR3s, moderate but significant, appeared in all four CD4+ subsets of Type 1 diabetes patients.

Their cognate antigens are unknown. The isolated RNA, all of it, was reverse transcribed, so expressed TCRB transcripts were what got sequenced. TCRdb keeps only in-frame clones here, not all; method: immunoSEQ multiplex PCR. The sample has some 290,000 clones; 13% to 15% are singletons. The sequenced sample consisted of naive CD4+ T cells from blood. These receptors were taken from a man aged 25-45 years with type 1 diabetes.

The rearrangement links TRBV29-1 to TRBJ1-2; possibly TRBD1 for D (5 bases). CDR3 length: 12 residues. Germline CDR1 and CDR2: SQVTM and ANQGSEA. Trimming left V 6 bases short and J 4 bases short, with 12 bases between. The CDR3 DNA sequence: TGCAGCGTGGTGTCAGGGCCCTATGGCTACACCTTC. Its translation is CSVVSGPYGYTF.

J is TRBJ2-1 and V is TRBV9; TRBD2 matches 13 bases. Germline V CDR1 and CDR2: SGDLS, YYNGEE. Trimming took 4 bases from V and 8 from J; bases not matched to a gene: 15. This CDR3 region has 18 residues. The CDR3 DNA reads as TGTGCCAGCAGCCCCCCGGGGACTAGCGGGATTAGCTGGCATGAGCAGTTCTTC. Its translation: CASSPPGTSGISWHEQFF.

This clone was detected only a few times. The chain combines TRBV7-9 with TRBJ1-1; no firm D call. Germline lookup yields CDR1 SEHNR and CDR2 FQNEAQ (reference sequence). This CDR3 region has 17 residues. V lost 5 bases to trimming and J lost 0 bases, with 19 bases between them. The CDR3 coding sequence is TGTGCCAGCAGCGCCCGAGTTCGGGATCCTATGAACACTGAAGCTTTCTTT. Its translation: CASSARVRDPMNTEAFF. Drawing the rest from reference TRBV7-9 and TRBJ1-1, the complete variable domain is DTGVSQNPRHKITKRGQNVTFRCDPISEHNRLYWYRQTLGQGPEFLTYFQNEAQLEKSRLLSDRFSAERPKGSFSTLEIQRTEQGDSAMYLCASSARVRDPMNTEAFFGQGTRLTVV.

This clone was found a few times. CDR3 sequence (DNA): TGTGCGTCTGCCGCCGGCGGGAGCAACACCGGGGAGCTGTTTTTT. It yields the protein CASAAGGSNTGELFF. The chain couples TRBV28 to TRBJ2-2, with 7 bases aligning to TRBD2. CDR1 is MDHEN, CDR2 SYDVKM, per germline. This CDR3 is built from 15 residues.

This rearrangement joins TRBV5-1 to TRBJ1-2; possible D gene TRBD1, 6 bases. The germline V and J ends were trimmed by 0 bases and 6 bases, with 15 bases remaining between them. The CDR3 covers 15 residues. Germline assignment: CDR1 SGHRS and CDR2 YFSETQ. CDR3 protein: CASSLASGDEDGYTF. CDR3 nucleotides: TGCGCCAGCAGCTTGGCATCAGGGGACGAAGATGGCTACACCTTC.

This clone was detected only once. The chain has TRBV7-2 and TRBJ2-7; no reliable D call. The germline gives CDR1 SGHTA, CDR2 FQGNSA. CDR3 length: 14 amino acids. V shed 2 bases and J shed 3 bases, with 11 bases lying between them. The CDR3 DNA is TGTGCCAGCAGCTTAAATCCAGGTGACTACGAGCAGTACTTC. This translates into CASSLNPGDYEQYF. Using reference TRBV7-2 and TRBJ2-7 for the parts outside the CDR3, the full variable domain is GAGVSQSPSNKVTEKGKDVELRCDPISGHTALYWYRQSLGQGLEFLIYFQGNSAPDKSGLPSDRFSAERTGGSVSTLTIQRTQQEDSAVYLCASSLNPGDYEQYFGPGTRLTVT.

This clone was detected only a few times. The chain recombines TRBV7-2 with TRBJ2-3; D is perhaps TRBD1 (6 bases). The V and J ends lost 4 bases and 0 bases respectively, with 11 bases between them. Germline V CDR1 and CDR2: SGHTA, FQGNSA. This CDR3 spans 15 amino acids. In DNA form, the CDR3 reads TGTGCCAGCAGCTCGTTCAGGGGTAGCACAGATACGCAGTATTTT. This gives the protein CASSSFRGSTDTQYF. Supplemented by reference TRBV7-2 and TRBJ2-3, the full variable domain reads GAGVSQSPSNKVTEKGKDVELRCDPISGHTALYWYRQSLGQGLEFLIYFQGNSAPDKSGLPSDRFSAERTGGSVSTLTIQRTQQEDSAVYLCASSSFRGSTDTQYFGPGTRLTVL.

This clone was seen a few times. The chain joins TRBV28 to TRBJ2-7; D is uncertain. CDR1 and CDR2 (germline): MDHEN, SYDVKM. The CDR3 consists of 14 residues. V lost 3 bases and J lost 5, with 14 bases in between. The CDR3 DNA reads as TGTGCCAGCAGTTTCGCGGTGCGTGCACACGAGCAGTACTTC. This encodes CASSFAVRAHEQYF.

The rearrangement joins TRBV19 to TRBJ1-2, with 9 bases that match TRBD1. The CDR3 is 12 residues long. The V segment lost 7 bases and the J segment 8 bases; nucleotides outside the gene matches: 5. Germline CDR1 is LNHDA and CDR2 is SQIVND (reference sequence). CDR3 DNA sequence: TGTGCCAGTACCCGGACAGGGGAAGGCTACACCTTC. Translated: CASTRTGEGYTF. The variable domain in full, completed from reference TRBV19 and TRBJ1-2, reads DGGITQSPKYLFRKEGQNVTLSCEQNLNHDAMYWYRQDPGQGLRLIYYSQIVNDFQKGDIAEGYSVSREKKESFPLTVTSAQKNPTAFYLCASTRTGEGYTFGSGTRLTVV.

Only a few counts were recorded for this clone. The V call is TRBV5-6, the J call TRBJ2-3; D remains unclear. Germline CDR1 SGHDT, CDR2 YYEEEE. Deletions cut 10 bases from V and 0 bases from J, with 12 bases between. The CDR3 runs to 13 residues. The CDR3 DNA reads TGTGCCGTGGCGGCGGAGAGCACAGATACGCAGTATTTT. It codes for CAVAAESTDTQYF. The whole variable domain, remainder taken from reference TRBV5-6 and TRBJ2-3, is DAGVTQSPTHLIKTRGQQVTLRCSPKSGHDTVSWYQQALGQGPQFIFQYYEEEERQRGNFPDRFSGHQFPNYSSELNVNALLLGDSALYLCAVAAESTDTQYFGPGTRLTVL.

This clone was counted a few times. The CDR3 loop is CASSPQGYEQYF. DNA of the CDR3: TGTGCCAGCAGCCCCCAGGGCTACGAGCAGTACTTC. The V and J genes are TRBV28 and TRBJ2-7; TRBD1 might be the D (5 bases). CDR1 is MDHEN, CDR2 SYDVKM, per germline. Trimming removed 6 bases from V and 3 bases from J, with 9 bases in between. CDR3 size: 12 residues.

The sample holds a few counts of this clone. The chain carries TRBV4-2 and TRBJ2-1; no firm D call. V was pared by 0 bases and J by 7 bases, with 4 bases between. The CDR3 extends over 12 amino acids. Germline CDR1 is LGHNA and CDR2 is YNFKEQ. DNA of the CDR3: TGTGCCAGCAGCCAAGATATGAATGAGCAGTTCTTC. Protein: CASSQDMNEQFF.

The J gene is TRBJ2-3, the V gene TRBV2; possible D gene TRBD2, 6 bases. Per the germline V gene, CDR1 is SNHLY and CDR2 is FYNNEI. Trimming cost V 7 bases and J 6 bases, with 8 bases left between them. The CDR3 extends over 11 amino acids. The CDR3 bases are TGTGCCAGCACTGGGGGGGATACGCAGTATTTT. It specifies CASTGGDTQYF. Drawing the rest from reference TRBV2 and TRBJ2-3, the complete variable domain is EPEVTQTPSHQVTQMGQEVILRCVPISNHLYFYWYRQILGQKVEFLVSFYNNEISEKSEIFDDQFSVERPDGSNFTLKIRSTKLEDSAMYFCASTGGDTQYFGPGTRLTVL.

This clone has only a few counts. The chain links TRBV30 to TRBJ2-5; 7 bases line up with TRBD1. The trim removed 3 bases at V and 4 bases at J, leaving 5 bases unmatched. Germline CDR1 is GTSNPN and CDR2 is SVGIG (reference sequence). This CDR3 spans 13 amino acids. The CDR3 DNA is TGTGCCTGGAGACAGGGGAGCGGAGAGACCCAGTACTTC. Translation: CAWRQGSGETQYF.

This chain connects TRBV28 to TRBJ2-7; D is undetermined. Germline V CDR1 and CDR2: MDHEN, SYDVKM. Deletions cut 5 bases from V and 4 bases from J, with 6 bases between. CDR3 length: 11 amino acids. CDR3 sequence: CASSRVYEQYF. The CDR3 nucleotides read TGTGCCAGCAGTCGGGTGTACGAGCAGTACTTC.

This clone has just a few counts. The CDR3 region is CASSRSGSTDTQYF. The CDR3 DNA is TGTGCCAGCAGCCGCTCTGGCAGCACAGATACGCAGTATTTT. The chain couples TRBV7-3 to TRBJ2-3, with D hard to call. Per the germline V gene, CDR1 is SGHTA and CDR2 is FQGTGA. V lost 5 bases to trimming and J lost 0 bases, with 9 bases between them. This CDR3 has 14 residues.

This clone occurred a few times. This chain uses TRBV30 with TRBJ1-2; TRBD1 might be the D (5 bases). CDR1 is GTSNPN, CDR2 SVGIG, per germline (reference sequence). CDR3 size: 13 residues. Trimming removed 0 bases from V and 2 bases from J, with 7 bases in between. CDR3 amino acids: CAWSVRGNYGYTF. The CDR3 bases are TGTGCCTGGAGTGTACGGGGGAACTATGGCTACACCTTC.

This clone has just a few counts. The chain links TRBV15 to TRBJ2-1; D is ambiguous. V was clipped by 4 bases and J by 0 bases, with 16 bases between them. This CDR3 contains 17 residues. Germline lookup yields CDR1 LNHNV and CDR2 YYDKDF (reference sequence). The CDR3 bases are TGTGCCACCAGCAAACTCCTGGAGCCCAGCTCCTACAATGAGCAGTTCTTC. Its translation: CATSKLLEPSSYNEQFF.

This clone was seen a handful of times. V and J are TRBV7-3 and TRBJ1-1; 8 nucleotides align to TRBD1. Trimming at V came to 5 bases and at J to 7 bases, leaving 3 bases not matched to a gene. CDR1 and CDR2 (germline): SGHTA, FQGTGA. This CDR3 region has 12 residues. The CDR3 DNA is TGTGCCAGCAGCACCGACAGGGGTGAAGCTTTCTTT. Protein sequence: CASSTDRGEAFF.

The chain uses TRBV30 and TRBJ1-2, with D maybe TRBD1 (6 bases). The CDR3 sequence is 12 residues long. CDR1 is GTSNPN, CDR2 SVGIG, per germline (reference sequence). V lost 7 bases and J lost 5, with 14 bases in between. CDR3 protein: CAFGQPSYGYTF. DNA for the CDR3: TGTGCCTTCGGACAGCCTTCTTATGGCTACACCTTC.